Below, 27 T cell receptor beta chains from the same sample are listed, as sequenced in a study of human T cells and chemical hapten exposure. TCRdb redid the calling of the RACE reads with MiXCR, one entry per CDR3 protein. The sample records 75,000 to 100,000 distinct CDR3 sequences, over 9.5% being singletons. Time point here: patch test 1, 2 weeks after DPC sensitization. Described treatment: therapeutic diphenylcyclopropenone sensitization with weekly scalp DPC. The starting material was whole blood, obtained in connection with sensitization to the hapten diphenylcyclopropenone (DPC). Source of these receptors: a man aged 40-49 years with alopecia areata. Some clones in this sample may be carry-over from other donors' samples.

This clonotype was observed a few times. The chain is built from TRBV6-2 or TRBV6-3 and TRBJ2-1; the D is unclear. V lost 2 bases and J lost 10, with 6 bases in between. CDR1 is MNHEY and CDR2 is SVGEGT in the germline V gene. The CDR3 is 11 residues long. CDR3 region: CASSYKQEQFF. In DNA, the CDR3 is TGTGCCAGCAGTTACAAACAGGAGCAGTTCTTC.

This clonotype was counted only a few times. J is TRBJ2-1 and V is TRBV6-2 or TRBV6-3; D unresolved. Germline V gives CDR1 MNHEY, CDR2 SVGEGT. V lost 7 bases, J lost 7 bases, and 11 bases lay in between. The CDR3 is 12 amino acids. The CDR3 nucleotides read TGTGCCAGCAAATACGCTGGGAATGAGCAGTTCTTC. It translates to CASKYAGNEQFF.

A few counts support this clonotype. This chain uses TRBV7-2 with TRBJ2-3, with unresolved D. V lost 5 bases and J lost 1, with 10 bases in between. The CDR3 loop spans 14 amino acids. Per the germline V gene, CDR1 is SGHTA and CDR2 is FQGNSA. The CDR3 coding sequence is TGTGCCAGCAGCCCGGAGAGAGGCACAGATACGCAGTATTTT. As protein: CASSPERGTDTQYF.

This rearrangement joins TRBV29-1 to TRBJ2-5; the match to TRBD1 covers 8 bases. The trim removed 0 bases at V and 1 base at J, leaving 4 bases unmatched. The CDR3 sequence is 15 residues long. Germline CDR1 SQVTM, CDR2 ANQGSEA. The CDR3 reads CSVEDRTGIQETQYF. The CDR3 DNA sequence: TGCAGCGTTGAAGACCGGACAGGGATCCAAGAGACCCAGTACTTC.

This clonotype has a handful of counts. The chain is built from TRBV7-9 and TRBJ1-1; no definite D call. Trimming took 5 bases from V and 1 from J, leaving 20 bases between them. Germline V gene lookup returns CDR1 SEHNR and CDR2 FQNEAQ (reference sequence). The CDR3 is made up of 17 amino acids. The CDR3: CASSHGRGDLGNTEAFF. The CDR3 bases are TGTGCCAGCAGCCACGGTCGTGGCGATTTAGGGAACACTGAAGCTTTCTTT.

This clonotype was detected ten times or more. V usage is TRBV6-2 or TRBV6-3 and J usage is TRBJ1-5, with 9 bases identical to TRBD1. The length of the CDR3 is 15 residues. V shed 2 bases and J 5 bases; nucleotides not matched to a gene: 4. The germline V gene has CDR1 MNHEY and CDR2 SVGEGT. The CDR3 DNA follows: TGTGCCAGCAGTTACCCTACAGGGGGCTATCAGCCCCAGCATTTT. The encoded protein is CASSYPTGGYQPQHF.

This clonotype was seen at least ten times. The V gene is TRBV9, the J gene TRBJ1-5; TRBD1 matches 7 bases. The CDR3 covers 14 residues. Germline-derived CDR1 and CDR2 are SGDLS and YYNGEE. The trim removed 4 bases at V and 5 bases at J, leaving 6 bases unmatched. CDR3 DNA sequence: TGTGCCAGCAGCCCCCACGACAGGGATCAGCCCCAGCATTTT. Residues: CASSPHDRDQPQHF.

This clonotype was seen only a few times. This chain uses TRBV12-3 or TRBV12-4 with TRBJ1-5, with D possibly TRBD1 on 6 matching bases. The V gene lost 5 bases and the J gene lost 3 bases, with 8 bases spanning the gap. This CDR3 is 13 amino acids long. DNA of the CDR3: TGTGCCAGCAGTGGACAGCACAATCAGCCCCAGCATTTT. Translated, it gives CASSGQHNQPQHF.

This clonotype occurred a few times. The chain links TRBV6-2 or TRBV6-3 to TRBJ2-5; D possibly uses TRBD1 or TRBD2 (5 bases each). Germline-derived CDR1 and CDR2 are MNHEY and SVGEGT. The CDR3 is 15 amino acids. V dropped 6 bases and J dropped 5 bases, with 19 bases sitting between them. The CDR3 DNA reads as TGTGCCAGCAGACCTTCCGGGGCCCCCGGCGAGACCCAGTACTTC. This codes for CASRPSGAPGETQYF.

This clonotype was counted many times. This rearrangement joins TRBV6-2 or TRBV6-3 to TRBJ1-2; TRBD1 might be the D (5 bases). The CDR3 is 13 residues long. CDR1 is MNHEY, CDR2 SVGEGT, per germline. The germline V and J ends were trimmed by 0 bases and 14 bases, with 16 bases remaining between them. For the CDR3, the DNA is TGTGCCAGCAGTTACTCGGGGGGACCGAGCAGAACCTTC. This translates into CASSYSGGPSRTF.

Regarding this clonotype: One junction end disagrees with the germline gene, perhaps due to a read error. The rearrangement joins TRBV7-9 to TRBJ2-1; 15 bases are a match to TRBD2. Germline CDR1 reads SEHNR; CDR2 reads FQNEAQ (reference sequence). CDR3 length: 19 residues. The CDR3 nucleotides are TGTGCCAGAAGCTCCGTCCCGGGACTAGCGGGAGGACTCTACAATGAGCAGTTCTTC. It codes for CARSSVPGLAGGLYNEQFF.

The chain couples TRBV11-2 to TRBJ2-2; 10 bases are shared with TRBD2. V trimming: 2 bases; J trimming: 6 bases; junction bases outside the gene matches: 3. This CDR3 has 15 residues. CDR1 is SGHAT, CDR2 FQNNGV, per germline. CDR3 amino acids: CASSLSGRAPGELFF. CDR3 sequence (DNA): TGTGCCAGCAGCTTAAGCGGGAGGGCTCCCGGGGAGCTGTTTTTT.

This clonotype showed up just a few times. The chain recombines TRBV2 with TRBJ2-3; 8 nucleotides line up with TRBD2. The CDR3 runs 16 residues. Trimming at V came to 6 bases and at J to 4 bases, leaving 12 bases not matched to a gene. Germline CDR1 reads SNHLY; CDR2 reads FYNNEI. Here the CDR3 DNA reads TGTGCCAGCAGGCGGGAGGACATCCCCGGGGCAGATACGCAGTATTTT. This gives the protein CASRREDIPGADTQYF.

In this sample, this clonotype turned up a few times. This rearrangement joins TRBV3-1 to TRBJ2-1; 7 nucleotides agree with TRBD1. Germline CDR1 and CDR2: LGHDT and YNNKEL (reference sequence). CDR3 length: 20 amino acids. With V trimmed by 1 base and J by 6 bases, 21 bases remained unmatched. CDR3 residues: CASSQVQGFWTGPQINEQFF. The CDR3 DNA is TGTGCCAGCAGCCAAGTTCAGGGCTTCTGGACAGGTCCGCAAATCAATGAGCAGTTCTTC.

This clonotype turned up a few times. The chain is built from TRBV19 and TRBJ2-3; D is unclear. This CDR3 contains 14 residues. The V end lost 6 bases, the J end lost 5 bases, and 15 bases lay between the germline ends. Germline CDR1 LNHDA, CDR2 SQIVND (reference sequence). CDR3 nucleotides: TGTGCCAGTAGGGACCTACTGATGGGAGATACGCAGTATTTT. Residues: CASRDLLMGDTQYF.

This clonotype was counted a few times. J is TRBJ2-1 and V is TRBV6-2 or TRBV6-3, with 7 bases aligning to TRBD2. Germline V gene data show CDR1 as MNHEY and CDR2 as SVGEGT. V lost 2 bases to trimming and J lost 9 bases; unmatched junction nucleotides: 1. This CDR3 has 12 residues. The DNA of the CDR3 is TGTGCCAGCAGTTACCAGCGGGGTGAGCAGTTCTTC. Its translation: CASSYQRGEQFF.

This clonotype was counted a few times. DNA for the CDR3: TGTGCCAGCAGTGAAGTCTGGCTTGGAGGCTACACCTTC. Encoded protein: CASSEVWLGGYTF. The chain joins TRBV25-1 to TRBJ1-2; D is unresolved. There are 13 residues in the CDR3. Germline V CDR1 and CDR2: MGHDK, SYGVNS. The germline V and J ends were trimmed by 2 bases and 8 bases, with 12 bases remaining between them.

This clonotype was seen many times. The rearrangement links TRBV6-5 to TRBJ2-3, with 14 bases that match TRBD2. Germline V gives CDR1 MNHEY, CDR2 SVGAGI. This CDR3 comprises 19 residues. Trimming removed 5 bases from V and 0 bases from J; junction bases left unmatched: 10. As DNA, the CDR3 is TGTGCCAGCAGTATATCCGGGACTAGCGGGAGAACTAGCACAGATACGCAGTATTTT. It encodes CASSISGTSGRTSTDTQYF.

This rearrangement joins TRBV11-2 to TRBJ2-7, with 7 bases aligning to TRBD2. Germline CDR1 is SGHAT and CDR2 is FQNNGV. This CDR3 contains 15 residues. V was pared by 4 bases and J by 1 base, with 7 bases of the junction left unmatched. This chain's CDR3 is CASSSVAGASYEQYV. In DNA, the CDR3 is TGTGCCAGCAGCTCTGTGGCGGGAGCATCCTACGAGCAGTACGTC.

In regard to this clonotype: One base away lies a much larger clone, so this may be a sequencing read error. The V call is TRBV5-1, the J call TRBJ1-2, with 7 bases fitting TRBD1. Germline CDR1 and CDR2: SGHRS and YFSETQ. This CDR3 is 14 amino acids long. This CDR3 is CASSPDRANYGYNF. As DNA, the CDR3 is TGCGCCAGCAGCCCAGACAGGGCTAACTATGGCTACAACTTC. The full variable domain, rest sourced from reference TRBV5-1 and TRBJ1-2, is KAGVTQTPRYLIKTRGQQVTLSCSPISGHRSVSWYQQTPGQGLQFLFEYFSETQRNKGNFPGRFSGRQFSNSRSEMNVSTLELGDSALYLCASSPDRANYGYNFGSGTRLTVV.

This clonotype was observed many times. The V call is TRBV20-1, the J call TRBJ2-4; D possibly matches TRBD1 or TRBD2 (5 bases each). Germline V gene sequence: CDR1 DFQATT, CDR2 SNEGSKA (reference sequence). V gave up 0 bases and J gave up 0 bases, with 12 bases separating them. CDR3 length: 16 amino acids. CDR3 loop: CSARDMGTLAKNIQYF. The DNA for the CDR3 is TGCAGTGCTAGAGATATGGGGACCTTAGCCAAAAACATTCAGTACTTC.

This CDR3 is CASSSFGEFQPQHF. In DNA, the CDR3 is TGTGCCAGCAGTTCCTTTGGGGAATTTCAGCCCCAGCATTTT. The chain carries TRBV27 and TRBJ1-5; no reliable D call. There are 14 residues in the CDR3. Germline V gives CDR1 MNHEY, CDR2 SMNVEV (reference sequence). The V gene lost 4 bases and the J gene lost 6 bases, with 13 bases spanning the gap.

This chain uses TRBV7-9 with TRBJ2-2, with 13 bases lining up with TRBD2. This CDR3 has 15 residues. The V gene's germline CDR1 is SEHNR and CDR2 FQNEAQ (reference sequence). Trimming cost V 5 bases and J 7 bases; bases outside gene matches: 4. The CDR3 reads CASSERLAGGGELFF. CDR3 sequence (DNA): TGTGCCAGCAGCGAGCGACTAGCGGGAGGCGGGGAGCTGTTTTTT.

This clonotype was counted only a few times. Written as DNA, the CDR3 is TGTGCCAGCATTTCCAGACAGGGTCGGGACATTCAGTACTTC. Its protein is CASISRQGRDIQYF. This chain uses TRBV6-2 or TRBV6-3 with TRBJ2-4, with 7 nucleotides matching TRBD1. Trimming cost V 7 bases and J 8 bases; bases outside gene matches: 11. Germline V gene sequence: CDR1 MNHEY, CDR2 SVGEGT. CDR3 size: 14 residues.

The chain carries TRBV2 and TRBJ2-3; 9 bases are a match to TRBD2. The V segment lost 5 bases and the J segment 0 bases; nucleotides outside the gene matches: 0. Germline CDR1 is SNHLY and CDR2 is FYNNEI. The CDR3 spans 14 residues. CDR3 nucleotides: TGTGCCAGCAGTACTAGCGGGAGCACAGATACGCAGTATTTT. Residues: CASSTSGSTDTQYF.

The chain has TRBV20-1 and TRBJ2-4; TRBD2 is a possible D gene (7 bases). Trimming pared 0 bases from V and 2 bases from J, leaving 17 bases between. Per the germline V gene, CDR1 is DFQATT and CDR2 is SNEGSKA (reference sequence). CDR3 length: 17 amino acids. The CDR3 DNA reads TGCAGTGCTAGAGATCGTGGGGGGGCGTTTTCCAAAAACATTCAGTACTTC. Protein sequence: CSARDRGGAFSKNIQYF.

The sample holds many counts of this clonotype. The chain couples TRBV6-1 to TRBJ1-1; D gene ambiguous. The CDR3 runs to 12 residues. V was trimmed by 11 bases and J by 5 bases, leaving 15 bases between them. Germline CDR1 MNHNS, CDR2 SASEGT. The CDR3 DNA follows: TGTGCCGTGCGTGAGGGCTTAACTGAAGCTTTCTTT. Protein: CAVREGLTEAFF.